This T cell receptor beta chain came from a study of blood T cell repertoires in COVID-19. Turning to the study itself: Nucleic acid was either cDNA or gDNA, and it came from T cells, B-cell-depleted T cells, or PBMCs.

Measured with immunoSEQ multiplex PCR; TCRdb has only the in-frame clones, and not every one. The data contain about 240,000 clones, around 88% of them singletons. Per the germline V gene, CDR1 is SGDLS and CDR2 is YYNGEE. CDR3 length: 15 amino acids. V was shortened by 0 bases and J by 1 base, with 10 bases between the two germline ends. The V and J genes are TRBV9 and TRBJ1-1; a weak D match, TRBD1 (6 bases). The sample was peripheral blood. This sequence originates from an elderly man with acute or convalescent COVID-19. DNA for the CDR3: TGTGCCAGCAGCGTAGGGGGGCGGGCGAACACTGAAGCTTTCTTT. Its translation is CASSVGGRANTEAFF.